The clone carrying this T cell receptor beta chain is labeled as medium-sized. Its target is not known. The protocol was immunoSEQ multiplex PCR, while the TCRdb copy is restricted to in-frame clones and leaves out a portion. The data hold about 33,000 clones, with about 84% observed a single time. This CDR3 has 13 residues. The V and J ends lost 6 bases and 6 bases respectively, with 14 bases between them. Germline values: CDR1 MNHNY, CDR2 SVGAGI (reference sequence). The source of the sample is a study of T cells in narcolepsy. Overall study: Healthy controls were enrolled alongside patients with narcolepsy type 1 or type 2. Study findings and constraints: Blood of same and different patients, but not healthy controls, reportedly held recurring autoreactive clonotypes. Autoreactive HCRT-specific and TRIB2-specific clonotypes were marked in same-patient CSF-versus-blood CD4+ comparisons.

The receptor's source is a human donor with narcolepsy. The sequencing sample was made of CD45RA- memory CD4+ T cells from PBMCs. The V and J genes are TRBV6-6 and TRBJ1-2, with TRBD1 as a possible D gene (6 bases). This CDR3 reads CASSAQGTNGYTF. The CDR3 DNA reads as TGTGCCAGCAGCGCCCAGGGGACGAATGGCTACACCTTC.